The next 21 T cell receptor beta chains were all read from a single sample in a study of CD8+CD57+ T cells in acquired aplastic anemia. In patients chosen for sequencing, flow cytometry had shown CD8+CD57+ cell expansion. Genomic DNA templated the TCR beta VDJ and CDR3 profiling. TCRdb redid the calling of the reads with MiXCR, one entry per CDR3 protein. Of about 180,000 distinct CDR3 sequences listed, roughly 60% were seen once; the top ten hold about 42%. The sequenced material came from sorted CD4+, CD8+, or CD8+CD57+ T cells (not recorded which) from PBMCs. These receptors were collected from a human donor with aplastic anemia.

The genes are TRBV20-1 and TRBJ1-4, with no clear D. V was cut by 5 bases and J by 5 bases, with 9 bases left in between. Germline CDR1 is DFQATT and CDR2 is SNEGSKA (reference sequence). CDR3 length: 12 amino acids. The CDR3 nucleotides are TGCAGTGCTTACGGAGGAAATGAAAAACTGTTTTTT. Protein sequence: CSAYGGNEKLFF.

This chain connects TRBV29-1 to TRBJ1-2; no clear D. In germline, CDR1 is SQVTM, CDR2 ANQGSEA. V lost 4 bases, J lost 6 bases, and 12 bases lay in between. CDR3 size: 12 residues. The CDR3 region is CSVVLAPDGYTF. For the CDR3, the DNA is TGCAGCGTTGTACTGGCTCCGGATGGCTACACCTTC.

DNA for the CDR3: TGCGCCAGCGCACGGCAGGGGGGTTCTGAGCAGTTCTTC. This sequence encodes CASARQGGSEQFF. J is TRBJ2-1 and V is TRBV5-1; the D gene is possibly TRBD1 (7 bases). The V and J ends lost 7 bases and 9 bases respectively, with 17 bases between them. This CDR3 is 13 amino acids long. Looked up from germline, CDR1 is SGHRS and CDR2 is YFSETQ.

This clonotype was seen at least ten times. CDR3 in DNA: TGTGCCAGTAGACCGCGCGCCGCGGGCGAGCAGTACTTC. Amino acid sequence: CASRPRAAGEQYF. This chain connects TRBV19 to TRBJ2-7, with D tentatively TRBD2 (5 bases). The ends were cut back, 6 bases at V and 6 bases at J, with 15 bases in the middle. The CDR3 length is 13 residues. Germline assignment: CDR1 LNHDA and CDR2 SQIVND (reference sequence).

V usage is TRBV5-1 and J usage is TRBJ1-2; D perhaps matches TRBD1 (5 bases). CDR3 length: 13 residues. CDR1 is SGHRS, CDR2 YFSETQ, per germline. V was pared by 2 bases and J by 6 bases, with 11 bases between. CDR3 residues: CASSFGGDDGYTF. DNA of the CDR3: TGCGCCAGCAGCTTTGGCGGGGACGATGGCTACACCTTC.

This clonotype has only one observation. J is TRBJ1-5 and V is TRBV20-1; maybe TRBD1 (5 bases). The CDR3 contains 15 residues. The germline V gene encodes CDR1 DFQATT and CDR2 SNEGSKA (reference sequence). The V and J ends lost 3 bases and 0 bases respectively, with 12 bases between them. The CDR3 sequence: CSASTWDVSNQPQHF. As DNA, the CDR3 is TGCAGTGCTAGTACCTGGGACGTTAGCAATCAGCCCCAGCATTTT.

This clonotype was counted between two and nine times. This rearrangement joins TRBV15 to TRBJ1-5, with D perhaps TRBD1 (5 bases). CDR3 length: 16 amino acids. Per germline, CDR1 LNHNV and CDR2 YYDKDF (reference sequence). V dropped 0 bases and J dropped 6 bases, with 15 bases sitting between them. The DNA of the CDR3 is TGTGCCACCAGCAGAGATTCGCAGGGTCGGGGTCAGCCCCAGCATTTT. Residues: CATSRDSQGRGQPQHF.

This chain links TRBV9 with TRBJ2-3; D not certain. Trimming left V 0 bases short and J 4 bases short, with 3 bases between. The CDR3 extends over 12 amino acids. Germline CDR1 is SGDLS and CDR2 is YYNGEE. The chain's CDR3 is CASSVVSDTQYF. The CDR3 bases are TGTGCCAGCAGCGTAGTTTCAGATACGCAGTATTTT.

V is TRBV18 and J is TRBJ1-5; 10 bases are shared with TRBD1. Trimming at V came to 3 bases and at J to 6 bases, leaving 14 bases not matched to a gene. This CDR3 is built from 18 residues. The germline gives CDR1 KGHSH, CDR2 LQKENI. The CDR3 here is CASSPGQGNPRMGQPQHF. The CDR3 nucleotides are TGTGCCAGCTCACCGGGACAGGGGAACCCTCGGATGGGTCAGCCCCAGCATTTT.

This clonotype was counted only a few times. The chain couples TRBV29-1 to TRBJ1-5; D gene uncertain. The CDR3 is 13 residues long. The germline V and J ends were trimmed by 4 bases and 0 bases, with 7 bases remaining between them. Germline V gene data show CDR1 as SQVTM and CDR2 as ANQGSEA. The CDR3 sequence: CSVGTDSNQPQHF. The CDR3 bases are TGCAGCGTTGGGACCGATAGCAATCAGCCCCAGCATTTT.

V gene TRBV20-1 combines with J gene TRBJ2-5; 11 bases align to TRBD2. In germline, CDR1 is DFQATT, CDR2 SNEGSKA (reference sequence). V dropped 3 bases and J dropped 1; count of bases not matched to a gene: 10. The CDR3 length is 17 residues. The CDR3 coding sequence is TGCAGTGCTAGCCCGCTCGGGACTAGCGGAACCCAAGAGACCCAGTACTTC. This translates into CSASPLGTSGTQETQYF.

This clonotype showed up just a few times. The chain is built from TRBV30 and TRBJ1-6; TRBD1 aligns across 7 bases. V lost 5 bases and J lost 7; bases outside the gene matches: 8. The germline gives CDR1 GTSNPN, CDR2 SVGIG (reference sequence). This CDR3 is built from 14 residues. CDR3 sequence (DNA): TGTGCCTGGGACCACGGGACAGCAAATTCACCCCTCCACTTT. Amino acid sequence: CAWDHGTANSPLHF.

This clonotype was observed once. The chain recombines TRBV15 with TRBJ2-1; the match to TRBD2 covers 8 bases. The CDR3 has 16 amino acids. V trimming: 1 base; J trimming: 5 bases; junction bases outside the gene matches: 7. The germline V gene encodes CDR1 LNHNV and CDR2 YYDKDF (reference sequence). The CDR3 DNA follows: TGTGCCACCAGCAGAGGGGCGGGAGGTAGGGACAATGAGCAGTTCTTC. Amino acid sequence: CATSRGAGGRDNEQFF. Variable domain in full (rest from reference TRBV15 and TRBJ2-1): DAMVIQNPRYQVTQFGKPVTLSCSQTLNHNVMYWYQQKSSQAPKLLFHYYDKDFNNEADTPDNFQSRRPNTSFCFLDIRSPGLGDTAMYLCATSRGAGGRDNEQFFGPGTRLTVL.

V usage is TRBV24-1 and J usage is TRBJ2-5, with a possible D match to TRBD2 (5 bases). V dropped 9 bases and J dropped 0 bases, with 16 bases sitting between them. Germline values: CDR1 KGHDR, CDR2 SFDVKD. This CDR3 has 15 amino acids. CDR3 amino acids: CATSELGRDQETQYF. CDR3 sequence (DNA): TGTGCCACCTCCGAGCTTGGGCGGGACCAAGAGACCCAGTACTTC.

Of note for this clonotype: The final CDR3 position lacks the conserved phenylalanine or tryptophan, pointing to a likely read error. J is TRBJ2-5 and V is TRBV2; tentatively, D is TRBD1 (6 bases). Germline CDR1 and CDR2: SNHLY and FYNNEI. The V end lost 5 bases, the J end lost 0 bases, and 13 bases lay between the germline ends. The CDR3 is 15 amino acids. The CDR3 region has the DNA TGTGCCAGCAGTTTTATGGGGGCCTACCAAGAGACCCAGTACTCC. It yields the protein CASSFMGAYQETQYS.

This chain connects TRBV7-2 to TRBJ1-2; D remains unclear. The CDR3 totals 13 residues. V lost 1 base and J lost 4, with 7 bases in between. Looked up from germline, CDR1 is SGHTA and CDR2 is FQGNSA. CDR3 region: CASSLGTPYGYTF. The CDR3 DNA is TGTGCCAGCAGCTTAGGCACCCCCTATGGCTACACCTTC.

CDR3 protein: CATSPPLGSYNEQFF. For the CDR3, the DNA is TGTGCCACCAGCCCCCCCCTGGGCTCCTACAATGAGCAGTTCTTC. The chain combines TRBV24-1 with TRBJ2-1; the D is unclear. This CDR3 contains 15 residues. Germline values: CDR1 KGHDR, CDR2 SFDVKD. Trimming removed 7 bases at V and 0 bases at J, with 12 bases between.

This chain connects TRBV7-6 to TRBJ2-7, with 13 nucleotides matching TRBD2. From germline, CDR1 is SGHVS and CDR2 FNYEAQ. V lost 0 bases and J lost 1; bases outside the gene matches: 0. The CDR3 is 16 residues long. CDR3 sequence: CASSLATSGRSYEQYF. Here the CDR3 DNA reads TGTGCCAGCAGCTTAGCGACTAGCGGGAGGTCCTACGAGCAGTACTTC. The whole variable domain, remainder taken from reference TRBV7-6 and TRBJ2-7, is GAGVSQSPRYKVTKRGQDVALRCDPISGHVSLYWYRQALGQGPEFLTYFNYEAQQDKSGLPNDRFSAERPEGSISTLTIQRTEQRDSAMYRCASSLATSGRSYEQYFGPGTRLTVT.

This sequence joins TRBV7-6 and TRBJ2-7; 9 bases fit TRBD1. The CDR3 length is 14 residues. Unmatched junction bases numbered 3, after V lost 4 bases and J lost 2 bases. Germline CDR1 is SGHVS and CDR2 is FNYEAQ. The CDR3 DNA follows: TGTGCCAGCAGCTCGGGACAGGGCCCCTACGAGCAGTACTTC. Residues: CASSSGQGPYEQYF.

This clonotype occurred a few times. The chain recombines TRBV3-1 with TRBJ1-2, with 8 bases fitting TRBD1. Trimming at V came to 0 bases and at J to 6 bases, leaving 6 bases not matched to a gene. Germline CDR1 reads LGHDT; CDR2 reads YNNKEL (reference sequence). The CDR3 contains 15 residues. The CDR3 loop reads CASSQDIGTGDGYTF. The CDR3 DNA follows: TGTGCCAGCAGCCAAGACATTGGGACAGGAGATGGCTACACCTTC.

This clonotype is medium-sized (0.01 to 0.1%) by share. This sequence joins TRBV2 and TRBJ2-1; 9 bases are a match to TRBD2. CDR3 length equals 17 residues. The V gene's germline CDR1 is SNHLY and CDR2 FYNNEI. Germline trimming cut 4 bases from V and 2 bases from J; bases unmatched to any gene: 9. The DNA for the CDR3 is TGTGCCAGCAGTGCGGGGGTTGTAGCGGGGGCCTACAATGAGCAGTTCTTC. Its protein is CASSAGVVAGAYNEQFF.